The 14 T cell receptor beta chains below come from one sample, sequenced in a study of beta chain features in type 1 diabetes. All of the isolated RNA was reverse transcribed, so expressed TCRB transcripts were sequenced. Here immunoSEQ multiplex PCR was the method, and the copy in TCRdb shows in-frame clones only, minus some. This sample yields 350,000 to 450,000 clones, of which about 15% are seen a single time; about 0.034% belongs to the top ten. The specimen sequenced was naive CD4+ T cells from blood. These TCRs come from a man aged 30 to 39 in good health.

This clone was counted only a few times. The chain links TRBV11-2 to TRBJ2-1, with 8 positions matching TRBD2. Trimming took 3 bases from V and 9 from J; bases not matched to a gene: 10. This CDR3 contains 15 residues. CDR1 SGHAT and CDR2 FQNNGV come from the germline V gene. CDR3 protein: CASSFQRTSPGEQFF. The CDR3 nucleotides are TGTGCCAGCAGCTTCCAAAGGACTAGCCCCGGTGAGCAGTTCTTC.

Comment on this clone: A much bigger clone sits one base away, suggesting this may be a read error. The V gene is TRBV6-5, the J gene TRBJ2-5; D remains ambiguous. Looked up from germline, CDR1 is MNHEY and CDR2 is SVGAGI. This CDR3 spans 11 amino acids. V was trimmed by 5 bases and J by 4 bases, leaving 5 bases between them. Here the CDR3 reads CASSVGETQYF. The CDR3 nucleotides are TGTGCCAGCAGTGTAGGAGAGACCCAGTACTTC.

Ten or more counts support this clone. The CDR3 region is CSVGIGETQYF. The CDR3 DNA reads TGCAGCGTGGGTATTGGTGAGACCCAGTACTTC. The rearrangement joins TRBV29-1 to TRBJ2-5; no reliable D call. Trimming removed 6 bases from V and 5 bases from J, with 10 bases in between. Germline assignment: CDR1 SQVTM and CDR2 ANQGSEA. The CDR3 sequence is 11 residues long.

There are a few counts of this clone. The gene calls are TRBV6-1 and TRBJ2-7, with D perhaps TRBD1 (5 bases). Germline V lookup: CDR1 MNHNS, CDR2 SASEGT. Trimming stripped 7 bases from V and 1 base from J, with 14 bases between. The CDR3 runs 14 residues. CDR3 DNA: TGTGCCAGCAAGGGGAATTTGAGGTCCTACGAGCAGTACGTC. Amino acid sequence: CASKGNLRSYEQYV.

This clone has just a few counts. The chain combines TRBV9 with TRBJ2-1; TRBD1 matches 11 bases. Germline loops: CDR1 SGDLS, CDR2 YYNGEE. The CDR3 consists of 17 residues. V lost 0 bases to trimming and J lost 7 bases; unmatched junction nucleotides: 9. The CDR3 loop reads CASSVAFGQGAKNEQFF. Written as DNA, the CDR3 is TGTGCCAGCAGCGTAGCCTTTGGACAGGGGGCCAAGAATGAGCAGTTCTTC.

The rearrangement joins TRBV2 to TRBJ2-7; 12 bases align to TRBD2. This CDR3 is 14 amino acids long. The germline CDR1 and CDR2 sequences are SNHLY and FYNNEI. V dropped 6 bases and J dropped 2; count of bases not matched to a gene: 2. Here the CDR3 reads CASSLAGGPYEQYF. CDR3 DNA: TGTGCCAGCAGCCTAGCGGGGGGGCCCTACGAGCAGTACTTC.

This clone occurred a few times. The gene calls are TRBV30 and TRBJ2-2, with TRBD1 identical over 9 bases. Germline CDR1 GTSNPN, CDR2 SVGIG (reference sequence). The CDR3 loop spans 14 amino acids. The J segment lost 3 bases and the V segment lost 7 bases, leaving 6 bases of the junction unmatched. The CDR3 coding sequence is TGTGCCTCCACAACAGGGGGCGACACCGGGGAGCTGTTTTTT. This encodes CASTTGGDTGELFF.

The chain is built from TRBV6-5 and TRBJ2-3; D perhaps matches TRBD1 (5 bases). The V end was cut by 8 bases, the J end by 4 bases, with 13 bases between. CDR3 length: 13 amino acids. The germline V gene has CDR1 MNHEY and CDR2 SVGAGI. Here the CDR3 DNA reads TGTGCCAGCTTGAGCAGGGCAGCAGATACGCAGTATTTT. Encoded protein: CASLSRAADTQYF.

The chain couples TRBV7-2 to TRBJ2-2, with D perhaps TRBD2 (6 bases). Germline assignment: CDR1 SGHTA and CDR2 FQGNSA. This CDR3 contains 16 residues. Trimming cost V 6 bases and J 4 bases, with 18 bases left between them. The CDR3 sequence is CASSTLGGSGTGELFF. The CDR3 bases are TGTGCCAGCAGTACCCTCGGAGGGAGTGGCACCGGGGAGCTGTTTTTT.

This clone was detected many times. V is TRBV15 and J is TRBJ2-1; 9 positions match TRBD1. The V gene end was trimmed by 7 bases and the J gene end by 4 bases; junction bases not matched to a gene: 5. The germline CDR1 and CDR2 sequences are LNHNV and YYDKDF (reference sequence). CDR3 length equals 14 residues. CDR3 residues: CATTRTGAYNEQFF. DNA for the CDR3: TGTGCCACCACCAGGACAGGGGCTTACAATGAGCAGTTCTTC.

The chain employs TRBV5-4 and TRBJ1-3; perhaps TRBD1 as D (5 bases). The germline CDR1 and CDR2 sequences are SGHNT and YYREEE (reference sequence). With 0 bases removed from V and 2 bases from J, the gap between germline ends came to 9 bases. This CDR3 spans 15 amino acids. The CDR3 is CASSLGNRPGNTIYF. DNA of the CDR3: TGTGCCAGCAGCTTGGGTAACAGGCCTGGAAACACCATATATTTT.

This clone was detected only a few times. The chain joins TRBV7-3 to TRBJ2-2; no firm D call. The germline CDR1 and CDR2 sequences are SGHTA and FQGTGA. V lost 5 bases, J lost 0 bases, and 13 bases lay in between. CDR3 size: 16 residues. The DNA for the CDR3 is TGTGCCAGCAGCCGAGACAACAAGGCGAACACCGGGGAGCTGTTTTTT. Amino acid sequence: CASSRDNKANTGELFF.

The V and J genes are TRBV9 and TRBJ1-4; D might be TRBD1 (6 bases). The V end lost 2 bases, the J end lost 5 bases, and 13 bases lay between the germline ends. Germline V gene lookup returns CDR1 SGDLS and CDR2 YYNGEE. The length of the CDR3 is 15 residues. CDR3 sequence (DNA): TGTGCCAGCAGCGTGCAGGGGACGGTAAATGAAAAACTGTTTTTT. This translates into CASSVQGTVNEKLFF.

The rearrangement links TRBV5-6 to TRBJ2-2; possible D gene TRBD1, 6 bases. The germline CDR1 and CDR2 sequences are SGHDT and YYEEEE. V lost 1 base, J lost 6 bases, and 7 bases lay in between. This CDR3 is 13 amino acids long. As DNA, the CDR3 is TGTGCCAGCAGCTTGAAGGGGGCCGGGGAGCTGTTTTTT. This translates into CASSLKGAGELFF.